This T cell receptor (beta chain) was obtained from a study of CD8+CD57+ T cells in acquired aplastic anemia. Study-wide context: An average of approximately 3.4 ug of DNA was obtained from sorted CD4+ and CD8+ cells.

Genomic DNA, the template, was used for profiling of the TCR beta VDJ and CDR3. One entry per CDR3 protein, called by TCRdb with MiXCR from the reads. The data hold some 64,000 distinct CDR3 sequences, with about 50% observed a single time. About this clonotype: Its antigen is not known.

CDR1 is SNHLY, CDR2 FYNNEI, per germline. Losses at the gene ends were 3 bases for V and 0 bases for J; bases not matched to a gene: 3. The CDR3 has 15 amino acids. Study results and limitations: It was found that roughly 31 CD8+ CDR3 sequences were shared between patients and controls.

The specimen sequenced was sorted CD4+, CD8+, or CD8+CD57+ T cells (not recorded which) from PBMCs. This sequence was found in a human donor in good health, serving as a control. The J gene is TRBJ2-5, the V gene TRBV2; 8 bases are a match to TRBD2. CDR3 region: CASSDGGGYQETQYF. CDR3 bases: TGTGCCAGCAGTGATGGCGGGGGGTACCAAGAGACCCAGTACTTC.